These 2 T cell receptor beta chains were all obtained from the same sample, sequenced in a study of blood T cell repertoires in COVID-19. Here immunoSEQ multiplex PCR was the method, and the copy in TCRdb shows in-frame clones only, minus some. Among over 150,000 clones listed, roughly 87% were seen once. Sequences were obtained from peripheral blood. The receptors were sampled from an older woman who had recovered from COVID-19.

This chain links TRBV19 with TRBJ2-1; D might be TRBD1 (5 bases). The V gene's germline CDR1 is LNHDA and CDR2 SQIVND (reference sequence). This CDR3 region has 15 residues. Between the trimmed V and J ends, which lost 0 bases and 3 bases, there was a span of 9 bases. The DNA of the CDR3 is TGTGCCAGTAGTATAGAGTCGACAGTCTACAATGAGCAGTTCTTC. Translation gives CASSIESTVYNEQFF.

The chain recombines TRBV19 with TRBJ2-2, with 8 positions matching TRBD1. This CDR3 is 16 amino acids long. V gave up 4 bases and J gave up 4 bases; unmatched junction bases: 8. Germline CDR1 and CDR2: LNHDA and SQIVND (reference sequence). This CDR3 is CASSRRTGSGTGELFF. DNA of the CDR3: TGTGCCAGTAGTAGACGGACAGGGTCCGGCACCGGGGAGCTGTTTTTT.